Sequencing of this TCR beta chain was carried out in a study of T-cell reconstitution after alpha-beta-depleted transplantation in children. Unique molecular identifiers were built into the TCRbeta library. Via MiXCR, TCRdb re-called the PCR reads, giving one row per CDR3 protein. There are roughly 350,000 distinct CDR3 sequences in the sample; around 15% occur only once, and around two fifths lies in the top ten. V lost 1 base, J lost 5 bases, and 9 bases lay in between. The CDR3 runs to 14 residues. Concerning this clonotype: The antigen remains undetermined.

Study-wide results and caveats: When one year had passed after transplant, most T-cell counts and diversity came from newly produced T cells. About two months after transplant, alpha-beta T cells reportedly came from several hundred expanded graft clones. Surviving thymic progenitors and recipient T cells were the source of high TCRbeta diversity at day 60 in some patients.

Sequenced here: PBMCs, mostly from graft donor cells, sampled 360 days after TCRalphabeta/CD19-depleted stem cell transplant. The rearrangement joins TRBV12-3 or TRBV12-4 to TRBJ2-1; the D gene is possibly TRBD2 (6 bases). This TCR derives from a male patient between 2 and 9 years old who had a stem cell transplant for acute lymphoblastic leukemia, so the T cells may come from the graft donor. The CDR3 loop is CASSLGTNNNEQFF. CDR3 sequence (DNA): TGTGCCAGCAGTTTAGGGACTAATAACAATGAGCAGTTCTTC.